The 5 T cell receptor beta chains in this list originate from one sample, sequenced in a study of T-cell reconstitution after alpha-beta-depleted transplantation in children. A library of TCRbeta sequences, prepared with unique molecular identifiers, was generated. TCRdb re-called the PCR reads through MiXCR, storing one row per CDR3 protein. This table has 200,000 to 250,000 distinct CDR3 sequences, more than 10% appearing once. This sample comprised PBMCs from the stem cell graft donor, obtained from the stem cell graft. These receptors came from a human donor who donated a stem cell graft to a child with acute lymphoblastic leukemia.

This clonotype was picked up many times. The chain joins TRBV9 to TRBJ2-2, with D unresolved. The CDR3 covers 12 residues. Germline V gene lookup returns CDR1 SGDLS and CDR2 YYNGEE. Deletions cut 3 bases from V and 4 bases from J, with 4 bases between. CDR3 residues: CASSEPTGELFF. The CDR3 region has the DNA TGTGCCAGCAGCGAGCCCACCGGGGAGCTGTTTTTT.

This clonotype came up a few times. CDR3 in DNA: TGTGCCAGCACCGCTAGAAGAGAGACCCAGTACTTC. This translates into CASTARRETQYF. This rearrangement joins TRBV6-1 to TRBJ2-5; unclear D gene. The CDR3 has 12 amino acids. Trimming cost V 7 bases and J 4 bases, with 10 bases left between them. The germline V gene encodes CDR1 MNHNS and CDR2 SASEGT.

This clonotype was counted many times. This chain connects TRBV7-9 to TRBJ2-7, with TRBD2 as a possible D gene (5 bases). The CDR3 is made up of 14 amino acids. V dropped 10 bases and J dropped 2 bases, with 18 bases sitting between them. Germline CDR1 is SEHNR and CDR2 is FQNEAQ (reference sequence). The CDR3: CATEGNAKTYEQYF. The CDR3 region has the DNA TGTGCCACTGAGGGCAACGCCAAAACCTACGAGCAGTACTTC.

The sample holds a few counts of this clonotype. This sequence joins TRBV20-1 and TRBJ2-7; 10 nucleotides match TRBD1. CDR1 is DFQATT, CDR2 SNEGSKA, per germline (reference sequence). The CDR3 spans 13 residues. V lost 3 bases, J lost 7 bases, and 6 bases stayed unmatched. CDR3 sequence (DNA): TGCAGTGCTAGCCAGACAGGGGGCGCAGAGCAGTACTTC. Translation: CSASQTGGAEQYF.

The CDR3 is CASSPGGIDTQYF. CDR3 coding DNA: TGTGCCAGCAGCCCAGGGGGGATAGATACGCAGTATTTT. The chain uses TRBV11-3 and TRBJ2-3, with a weak D call TRBD1 (7 bases). Germline V CDR1 and CDR2: SGHNT, YENEEA. The CDR3 has 13 amino acids. Trimming stripped 5 bases from V and 5 bases from J, with 11 bases between.